This T cell receptor (beta chain) was recovered during a study of T cells in Graves' hyperthyroidism and ophthalmopathy (dated by TCRdb to about 2019). Some background on the complete study: Peripheral blood was collected at initial diagnosis, before any treatment. The approximately 98 discovery patients were randomly divided into training and test sets at a 7:3 ratio. Following sampling, methimazole starting at 30 mg daily was given to hyperthyroidism patients, and high-dose intravenous methylprednisolone was given to ophthalmopathy patients. In six Graves' hyperthyroidism patients, the study also compared T-cell repertoires from thyroid tissue with T-cell repertoires from blood. The paper reports TCR Vbeta CDR3 sequencing of some 140 peripheral blood samples: under 45 ophthalmopathy, under 80 hyperthyroidism and around 17 progressor patients. Prospective prediction of ophthalmopathy was tested in an independent validation cohort of 18 to 20 hyperthyroidism patients and around 16 patients who later progressed to ophthalmopathy. TCR V-J signatures able to tell the groups apart were searched for in a discovery cohort of 100 or so patients, of whom under 45 had Graves' ophthalmopathy and under 65 had stable Graves' hyperthyroidism. Findings and caveats that apply to the study as a whole: Sample size was not statistically predetermined, and investigators were not blinded to group allocation. Ophthalmopathy was separated from stable hyperthyroidism by a 13 V-J signature model, with just over 85% sensitivity and approximately 81% specificity obtained in cross-validation and 80%/75% obtained in testing. Most expanded thyroid clonotypes (frequency above 0.001) were also detected in blood, suggesting blood repertoires may reflect thyroid immune responses. In validation, the model predicted progression to ophthalmopathy a median of 6.5 months before onset, with roughly 71% sensitivity and about 75% specificity.

The germline V gene yields SGHDN for CDR1 and FVKESK for CDR2. The CDR3 has 15 amino acids, counting the end cysteine and phenylalanine. Only CDR3 DNA is held: 45 bases, read in frame from base 1. Trimming costs V 5 bases and J 9 bases, and their ends lie 20 bases apart. A patient counted as having stable Graves' hyperthyroidism if no progression to ophthalmopathy occurred over 18 months of follow-up. Hyperthyroidism patients were newly diagnosed, had a disease duration of under 2 months, and were aged 18 to 65 years. Exclusion was applied to patients with uncontrolled infections, other autoimmune diseases, pregnancy or lactation. Diagnoses relied on clinical symptoms, serum thyroxine and TRAb, thyroid ultrasound and orbital computed tomography. PBMCs were isolated from approximately 10 ml of fresh peripheral blood by Ficoll-Paque density gradient centrifugation. Total RNA was extracted using Trizol reagent, and RNA quality was assessed on an Agilent 2100 Bioanalyzer.

The sample holds many counts of this clonotype. This clone's antigen is unknown. No per-base quality is available; no much larger clone lies one base away. The TCR beta CDR3 regions were amplified from the RNA transcripts. For the first round of RT-PCR on the TCR CDR3, the HTBI primer set was used together with the Qiagen OneStep RT-PCR kit. Libraries were constructed in a second round of multiplex PCR, after which size selection and purification were carried out. The libraries were sequenced on an Illumina HiSeq2000 using paired-end 100 bp reads. In the authors' own workflow: SOAPnuke was used to process the raw data, throwing out any read that contained adapters or uncalled bases, had a mean Phred below 15, or lacked an exact constant-primer or identifier match. High-quality paired reads were merged using COPE v1.2.5, and each unique nucleotide sequence was defined as a clonotype. MiTCR v1.1 was used to align the clonotypes against IMGT TRBV, TRBD and TRBJ reference segments. The analysis included only V-J combinations with a frequency above 0.0001, which together covered more than 98% of the repertoires. The TCS score was defined as the ratio of F50 (clonal expansion) to E x V (chaos), calculated using BLOSUM62-based TCRdist between CDR3 peptides within each V-J. Welch's t-statistics and random forest reduced fewer than 600 V-J features to fewer than 15, which were used in a naive Bayes classifier (R e1071). Starting from the raw public reads, TCRdb applied fastp trimming at Q25, assembled clones with MiXCR and retained in-frame beta chains. One record per CDR3 amino acid sequence lists the most common genes and DNA. What appears here as the V and J calls and clone size reflects TCRdb's work, not the paper's. This sample gives 250,000 to 300,000 distinct CDR3 sequences in total; about an eighth of them show up just once. Together, the top ten hold 7.9% of the sample.

This clonotype was sampled from a middle-aged woman with Graves' hyperthyroidism. Sequencing was done on a sample of blood. The chain uses TRBV14 and TRBJ2-1; the best D guess is TRBD2, with 5 bases matching. DNA sequence: TGTGCCAGCAGCATCGGACTCTCCGGGGATTTTGAGCAGTTCTTC. Its product reads: CASSIGLSGDFEQFF. Supplemented by the reference TRBV14 and TRBJ2-1 proteins around the CDR3, the complete variable domain is EAGVTQFPSHSVIEKGQTVTLRCDPISGHDNLYWYRRVMGKEIKFLLHFVKESKQDESGMPNNRFLAERTGGTYSTLKVQPAELEDSGVYFCASSIGLSGDFEQFFGPGTRLTVL.